Listed here are 20 T cell receptor beta chains from one sample, sequenced in a study of blood T cell repertoires in COVID-19. Libraries were prepared by immunoSEQ multiplex PCR; TCRdb keeps only in-frame clonotypes and omits some of them. The sample has under 250,000 clones, about 91% seen once. The specimen sequenced was peripheral blood. These receptors all come from a woman between 35 and 50 years old with acute or convalescent COVID-19.

This clone was counted once. The chain uses TRBV25-1 and TRBJ2-5; D not certain. The germline V gene encodes CDR1 MGHDK and CDR2 SYGVNS. V lost 1 base and J 5 bases, leaving 11 bases between the germline ends. This CDR3 spans 14 amino acids. CDR3 region: CASSEWSGGETQYF. The CDR3 nucleotides are TGTGCCAGCAGTGAATGGTCAGGTGGTGAGACCCAGTACTTC.

The genes are TRBV7-3 and TRBJ1-1; 8 bases map to TRBD1. The CDR3 has 14 amino acids. The V gene end was trimmed by 2 bases and the J gene end by 1 base; junction bases not matched to a gene: 0. The germline V gene encodes CDR1 SGHTA and CDR2 FQGTGA. In nucleotides, the CDR3 is TGTGCCAGCAGCTTAGGGACAGGGAACACTGAAGCTTTCTTT. Its protein product is CASSLGTGNTEAFF.

The chain recombines TRBV6-5 with TRBJ1-2, with a weak D call TRBD1 (6 bases). CDR1 and CDR2 from the germline V gene are MNHEY and SVGAGI. There are 15 residues in the CDR3. Trimming cost V 0 bases and J 3 bases, with 11 bases left between them. CDR3 coding DNA: TGTGCCAGCAGTTACTCGGGGGGGCTCGACTATGGCTACACCTTC. It yields the protein CASSYSGGLDYGYTF.

The V and J genes are TRBV6-5 and TRBJ1-2, with D perhaps matching TRBD1 (5 bases). The CDR3 spans 11 residues. Germline-derived CDR1 and CDR2 are MNHEY and SVGAGI. Deletions cut 10 bases from V and 7 bases from J, with 13 bases between. The CDR3 DNA reads as TGTGCCATCCTGGGGGGGGGTGGCTACACCTTC. Protein: CAILGGGGYTF.

The chain carries TRBV7-2 and TRBJ1-3; D unresolved. The CDR3 sequence is 15 residues long. Trimming removed 3 bases at V and 4 bases at J, with 13 bases between. Germline loops: CDR1 SGHTA, CDR2 FQGNSA. The CDR3 DNA reads TGTGCCAGCAGCTTTACCCCGGGGAGGGGAAACACCATATATTTT. This translates into CASSFTPGRGNTIYF.

This rearrangement joins TRBV10-3 to TRBJ1-6; 10 nucleotides line up with TRBD1. This CDR3 region has 16 residues. J lost 10 bases, V lost 2 bases, and 8 bases had no gene match. Germline V gene data show CDR1 as ENHRY and CDR2 as SYGVKD. In DNA form, the CDR3 reads TGTGCCATCAGTGAGCCCCGGACAGGGGGTAGGTCACCCCTCCACTTT. Its protein product is CAISEPRTGGRSPLHF.

This sequence joins TRBV5-4 and TRBJ1-2, with D perhaps matching TRBD1 (6 bases). V was cut by 4 bases and J by 4 bases, with 23 bases left in between. The germline V gene has CDR1 SGHNT and CDR2 YYREEE (reference sequence). The CDR3 sequence is 17 residues long. This CDR3 reads CASSKTGTLSPVYGYTF. DNA of the CDR3: TGTGCCAGCAGCAAAACAGGGACACTCTCACCGGTCTATGGCTACACCTTC.

The chain combines TRBV4-1 with TRBJ1-4, with 8 bases matching TRBD1. This CDR3 has 15 amino acids. Germline V gene sequence: CDR1 MGHRA, CDR2 YSYEKL. V trimming: 0 bases; J trimming: 8 bases; junction bases outside the gene matches: 5. This CDR3 reads CASSQDPRGHEKLFF. CDR3 DNA: TGCGCCAGCAGCCAAGATCCCAGGGGGCACGAAAAACTGTTTTTT.

The chain joins TRBV7-9 to TRBJ2-1; 7 bases are a match to TRBD2. The CDR3 sequence is 12 residues long. Germline assignment: CDR1 SEHNR and CDR2 FQNEAQ (reference sequence). V lost 5 bases and J lost 11; bases outside the gene matches: 6. CDR3 nucleotides: TGTGCCAGCAGCCAGAGCGGGGCTAAGCAGTTCTTC. This codes for CASSQSGAKQFF.

The chain carries TRBV6-5 and TRBJ1-5; 10 nucleotides align to TRBD1. Trimming took 0 bases from V and 4 from J; bases not matched to a gene: 3. This CDR3 contains 16 residues. The germline V gene encodes CDR1 MNHEY and CDR2 SVGAGI. The CDR3 here is CASSYSGQGLNQPQHF. The CDR3 nucleotides are TGTGCCAGCAGTTACTCGGGACAGGGGTTAAATCAGCCCCAGCATTTT.

The chain couples TRBV5-4 to TRBJ2-3; D call uncertain. CDR1 and CDR2 from the germline V gene are SGHNT and YYREEE (reference sequence). Trimming cost V 0 bases and J 3 bases, with 8 bases left between them. The CDR3 extends over 14 amino acids. The CDR3 sequence: CASSLGLLTDTQYF. The CDR3 DNA follows: TGTGCCAGCAGCTTGGGACTGTTGACAGATACGCAGTATTTT.

J is TRBJ2-1 and V is TRBV9; 8 bases map to TRBD2. Germline assignment: CDR1 SGDLS and CDR2 YYNGEE. The CDR3 is made up of 14 amino acids. Trimming took 4 bases from V and 9 from J; bases not matched to a gene: 9. The CDR3 nucleotides are TGTGCCAGCAGCACCCAGCGGGGGCTGGGTGAGCAGTTCTTC. Translation gives CASSTQRGLGEQFF. Variable domain in full (rest from reference TRBV9 and TRBJ2-1): DSGVTQTPKHLITATGQRVTLRCSPRSGDLSVYWYQQSLDQGLQFLIQYYNGEERAKGNILERFSAQQFPDLHSELNLSSLELGDSALYFCASSTQRGLGEQFFGPGTRLTVL.

The chain has TRBV2 and TRBJ2-6; tentative D call: TRBD2 (6 bases). The CDR3 contains 18 residues. Germline values: CDR1 SNHLY, CDR2 FYNNEI. V lost 6 bases to trimming and J lost 2 bases, with 20 bases between them. The CDR3 DNA reads as TGTGCCAGCAGGAAAAACTCGGGAGAGGGTCCTGGGGCCAACGTCCTGACTTTC. Protein product: CASRKNSGEGPGANVLTF.

This clone appeared once. The chain is built from TRBV5-4 and TRBJ2-5, with 9 bases that match TRBD1. In germline, CDR1 is SGHNT, CDR2 YYREEE (reference sequence). The CDR3 consists of 17 residues. The J segment lost 7 bases and the V segment lost 3 bases, leaving 16 bases of the junction unmatched. In DNA form, the CDR3 reads TGTGCCAGCAGCTCTTATGGGGACAGGGACTCAATCGGGACCCAGTACTTC. It is translated as CASSSYGDRDSIGTQYF.

The CDR3 protein is CASSLAGEAGEKLFF. DNA of the CDR3: TGCGCCAGCAGCTTGGCCGGGGAAGCAGGTGAAAAACTGTTTTTT. This chain uses TRBV5-1 with TRBJ1-4; D is unresolved. V was cut by 0 bases and J by 7 bases, with 13 bases left in between. The CDR3 has 15 residues. Germline V CDR1 and CDR2: SGHRS, YFSETQ.

V gene TRBV20-1 combines with J gene TRBJ1-2; a weak D match, TRBD1 (5 bases). Trimming took 6 bases from V and 8 from J, leaving 13 bases between them. The CDR3 has 11 amino acids. Germline V CDR1 and CDR2: DFQATT, SNEGSKA (reference sequence). The CDR3 protein is CSANPRVGYTF. In DNA, the CDR3 is TGCAGTGCCAACCCCAGGGTAGGCTACACCTTC.

This rearrangement joins TRBV5-4 to TRBJ1-6; D is uncertain. The CDR3 is 14 residues long. V was trimmed by 2 bases and J by 7 bases, leaving 10 bases between them. Per the germline V gene, CDR1 is SGHNT and CDR2 is YYREEE (reference sequence). The CDR3 DNA follows: TGTGCCAGCAGCTTTGAAGGAGGGAATTCACCCCTCCACTTT. This translates into CASSFEGGNSPLHF.

The chain carries TRBV20-1 and TRBJ1-4; 7 bases fit TRBD1. There are 17 residues in the CDR3. Germline CDR1 DFQATT, CDR2 SNEGSKA (reference sequence). The junction had 15 bases not matched to a gene; V was cut back by 3 bases and J by 5 bases. CDR3 sequence reads: CSASSPTGQAANEKLFF. The CDR3 bases are TGCAGTGCTAGTTCACCAACCGGACAGGCGGCAAATGAAAAACTGTTTTTT.

The chain uses TRBV11-2 and TRBJ2-2; weak D call: TRBD2 (6 bases). This CDR3 has 16 residues. The V end lost 0 bases, the J end lost 3 bases, and 11 bases lay between the germline ends. CDR1 SGHAT and CDR2 FQNNGV come from the germline V gene. The CDR3 sequence is CASSLDLGGHTGELFF. CDR3 nucleotides: TGTGCCAGCAGCTTAGATCTGGGGGGTCACACCGGGGAGCTGTTTTTT.

The rearrangement uses TRBV5-4 and TRBJ1-2; 7 bases agree with TRBD1. With V trimmed by 4 bases and J by 3 bases, 9 bases remained unmatched. Germline CDR1 SGHNT, CDR2 YYREEE (reference sequence). CDR3 length: 15 residues. The CDR3 sequence: CASSGSKGADYGYTF. The CDR3 nucleotides read TGTGCCAGCAGCGGGTCTAAGGGGGCTGACTATGGCTACACCTTC. Full variable domain (outside the CDR3, taken from reference TRBV5-4 and TRBJ1-2): ETGVTQSPTHLIKTRGQQVTLRCSSQSGHNTVSWYQQALGQGPQFIFQYYREEENGRGNFPPRFSGLQFPNYSSELNVNALELDDSALYLCASSGSKGADYGYTFGSGTRLTVV.